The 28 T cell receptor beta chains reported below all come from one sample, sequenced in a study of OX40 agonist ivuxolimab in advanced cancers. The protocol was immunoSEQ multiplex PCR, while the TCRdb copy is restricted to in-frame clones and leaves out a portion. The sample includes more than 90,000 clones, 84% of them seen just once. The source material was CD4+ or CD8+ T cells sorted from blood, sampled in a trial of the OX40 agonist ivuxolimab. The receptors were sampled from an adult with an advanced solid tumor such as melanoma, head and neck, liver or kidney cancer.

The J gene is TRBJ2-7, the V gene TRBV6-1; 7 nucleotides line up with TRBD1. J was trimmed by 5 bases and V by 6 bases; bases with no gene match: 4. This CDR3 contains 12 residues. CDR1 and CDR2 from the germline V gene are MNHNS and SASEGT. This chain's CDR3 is CASRGQFDEQYF. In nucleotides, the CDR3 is TGTGCCAGCAGGGGACAGTTCGACGAGCAGTACTTC.

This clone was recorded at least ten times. The CDR3 loop reads CASSLPATPNTGELFF. The DNA of the CDR3 is TGTGCCAGCAGTTTACCTGCGACTCCGAACACCGGGGAGCTGTTTTTT. V usage is TRBV27 and J usage is TRBJ2-2; D gene ambiguous. The germline CDR1 and CDR2 sequences are MNHEY and SMNVEV (reference sequence). The CDR3 consists of 16 residues. The V gene lost 2 bases and the J gene lost 0 bases, with 10 bases spanning the gap.

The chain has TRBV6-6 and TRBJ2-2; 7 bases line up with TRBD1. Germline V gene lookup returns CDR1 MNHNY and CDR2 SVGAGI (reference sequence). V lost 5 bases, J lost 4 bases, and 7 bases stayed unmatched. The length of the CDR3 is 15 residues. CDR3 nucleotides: TGTGCCAGCAGTATTAGGACAGGAGGCACCGGGGAGCTGTTTTTT. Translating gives CASSIRTGGTGELFF.

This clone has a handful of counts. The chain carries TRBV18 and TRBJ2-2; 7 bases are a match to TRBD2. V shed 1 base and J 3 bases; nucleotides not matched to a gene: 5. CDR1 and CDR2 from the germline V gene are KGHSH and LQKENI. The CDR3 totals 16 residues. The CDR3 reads CASSPRAGVDTGELFF. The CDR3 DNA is TGTGCCAGCTCACCACGTGCGGGAGTTGACACCGGGGAGCTGTTTTTT.

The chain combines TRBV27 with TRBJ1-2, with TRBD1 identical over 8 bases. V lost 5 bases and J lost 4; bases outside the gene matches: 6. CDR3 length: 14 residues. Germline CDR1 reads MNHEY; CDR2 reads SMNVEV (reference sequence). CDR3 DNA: TGTGCCAGCAGTCCCGGACAGGGTTCCTATGGCTACACCTTC. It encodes CASSPGQGSYGYTF.

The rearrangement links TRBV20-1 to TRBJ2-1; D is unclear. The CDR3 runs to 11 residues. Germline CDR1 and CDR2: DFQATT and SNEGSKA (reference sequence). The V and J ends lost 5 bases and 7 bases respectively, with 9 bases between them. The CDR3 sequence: CSAASRNEQFF. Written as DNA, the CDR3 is TGCAGTGCTGCGTCGAGGAATGAGCAGTTCTTC.

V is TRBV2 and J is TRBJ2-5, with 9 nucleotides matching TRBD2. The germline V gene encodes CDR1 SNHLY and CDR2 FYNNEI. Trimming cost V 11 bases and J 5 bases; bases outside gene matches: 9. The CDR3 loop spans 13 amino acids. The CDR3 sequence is CAVRLAVGETQYF. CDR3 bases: TGTGCCGTCCGACTAGCGGTGGGGGAGACCCAGTACTTC.

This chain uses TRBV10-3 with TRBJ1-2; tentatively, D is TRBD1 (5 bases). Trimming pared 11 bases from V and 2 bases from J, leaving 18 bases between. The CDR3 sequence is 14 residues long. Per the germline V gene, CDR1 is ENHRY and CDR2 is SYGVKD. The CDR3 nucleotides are TGTGCCTCCACCCGAGAGGGGACGAACTATGGCTACACCTTC. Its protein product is CASTREGTNYGYTF.

As DNA, the CDR3 is TGTGCCAGCAGCGTAGTAGAAGGGGGACATGCGAACACCGGGGAGCTGTTTTTT. Amino acids: CASSVVEGGHANTGELFF. The V and J genes are TRBV9 and TRBJ2-2, with D tentatively TRBD1 (6 bases). V was trimmed by 0 bases and J by 0 bases, leaving 15 bases between them. The CDR3 runs 18 residues. CDR1 and CDR2 from the germline V gene are SGDLS and YYNGEE.

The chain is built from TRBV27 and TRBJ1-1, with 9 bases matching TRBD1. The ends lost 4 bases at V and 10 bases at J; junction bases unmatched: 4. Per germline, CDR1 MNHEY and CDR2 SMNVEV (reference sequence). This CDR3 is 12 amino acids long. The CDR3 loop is CASSWGQGTAFF. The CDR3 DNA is TGTGCCAGCAGTTGGGGACAGGGTACAGCTTTCTTT.

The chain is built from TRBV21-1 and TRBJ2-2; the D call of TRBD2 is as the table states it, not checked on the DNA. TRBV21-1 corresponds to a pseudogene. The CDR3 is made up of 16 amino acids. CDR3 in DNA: TGTGCCAGCAGCAAAGCGGAGTCACCCGACGCCGGGGAGCTGTTTTTT. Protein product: CASSKAESPDAGELFF.

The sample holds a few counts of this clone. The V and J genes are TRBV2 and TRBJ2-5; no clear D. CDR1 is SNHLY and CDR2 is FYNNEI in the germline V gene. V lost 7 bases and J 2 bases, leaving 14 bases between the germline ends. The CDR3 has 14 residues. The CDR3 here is CASKPEMVQETQYF. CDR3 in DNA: TGTGCCAGCAAGCCAGAGATGGTGCAAGAGACCCAGTACTTC.

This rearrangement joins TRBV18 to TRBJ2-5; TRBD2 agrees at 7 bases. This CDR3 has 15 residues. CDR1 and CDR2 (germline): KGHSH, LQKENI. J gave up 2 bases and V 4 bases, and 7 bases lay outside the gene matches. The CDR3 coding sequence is TGTGCCAGCTCACTTTCCCTAGCGGAACAAGAGACCCAGTACTTC. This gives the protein CASSLSLAEQETQYF.

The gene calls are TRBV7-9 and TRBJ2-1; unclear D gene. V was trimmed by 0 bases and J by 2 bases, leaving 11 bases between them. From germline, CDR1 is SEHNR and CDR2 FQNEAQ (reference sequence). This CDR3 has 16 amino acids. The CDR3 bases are TGTGCCAGCAGCTTAGCAGTTTCGAGCGCCTACAATGAGCAGTTCTTC. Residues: CASSLAVSSAYNEQFF. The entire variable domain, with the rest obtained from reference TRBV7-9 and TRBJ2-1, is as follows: DTGVSQNPRHKITKRGQNVTFRCDPISEHNRLYWYRQTLGQGPEFLTYFQNEAQLEKSRLLSDRFSAERPKGSFSTLEIQRTEQGDSAMYLCASSLAVSSAYNEQFFGPGTRLTVL.

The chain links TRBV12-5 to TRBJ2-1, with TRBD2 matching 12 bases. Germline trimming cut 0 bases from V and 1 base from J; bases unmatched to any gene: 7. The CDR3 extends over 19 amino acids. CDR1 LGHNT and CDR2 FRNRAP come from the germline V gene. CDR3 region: CASGLVMGLAGLSYNEQFF. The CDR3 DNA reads TGTGCTAGTGGTTTGGTAATGGGACTAGCGGGCCTTTCCTACAATGAGCAGTTCTTC. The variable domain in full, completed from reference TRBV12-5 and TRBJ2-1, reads DARVTQTPRHKVTEMGQEVTMRCQPILGHNTVFWYRQTMMQGLELLAYFRNRAPLDDSGMPKDRFSAEMPDATLATLKIQPSEPRDSAVYFCASGLVMGLAGLSYNEQFFGPGTRLTVL.

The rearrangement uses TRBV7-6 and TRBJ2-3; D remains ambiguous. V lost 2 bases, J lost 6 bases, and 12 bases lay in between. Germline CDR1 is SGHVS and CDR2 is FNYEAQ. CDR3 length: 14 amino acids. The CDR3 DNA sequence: TGTGCCAGCAGCTTAAGGCGAGATGGGGATACGCAGTATTTT. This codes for CASSLRRDGDTQYF.

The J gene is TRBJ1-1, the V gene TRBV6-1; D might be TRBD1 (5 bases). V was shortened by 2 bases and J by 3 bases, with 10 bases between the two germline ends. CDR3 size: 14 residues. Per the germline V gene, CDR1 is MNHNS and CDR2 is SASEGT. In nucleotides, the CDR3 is TGTGCCAGCAGTGAATCGGGGGGGTACACTGAAGCTTTCTTT. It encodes CASSESGGYTEAFF.

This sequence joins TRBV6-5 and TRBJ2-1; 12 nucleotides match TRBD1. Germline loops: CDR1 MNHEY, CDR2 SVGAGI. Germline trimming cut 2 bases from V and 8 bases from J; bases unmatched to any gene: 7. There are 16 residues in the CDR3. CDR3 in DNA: TGTGCCAGCAGTTACGGGGACAGGGGGCGTCTAGATGAGCAGTTCTTC. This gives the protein CASSYGDRGRLDEQFF.

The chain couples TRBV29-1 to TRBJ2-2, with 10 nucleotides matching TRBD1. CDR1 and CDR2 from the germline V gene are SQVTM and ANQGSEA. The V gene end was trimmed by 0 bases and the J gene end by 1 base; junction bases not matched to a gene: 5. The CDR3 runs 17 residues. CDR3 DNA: TGCAGCGTTGAAGATAGGGGACAGGGGTTGAACACCGGGGAGCTGTTTTTT. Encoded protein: CSVEDRGQGLNTGELFF.

The CDR3 DNA is TGTGCCACCAGCAGAGCACAGGACTCCTACGAGCAGTACTTC. This encodes CATSRAQDSYEQYF. The chain carries TRBV15 and TRBJ2-5; perhaps TRBD1 as D (5 bases). The J call could be wrong; TRBJ2-7 is a better fit for the DNA end. Per the germline V gene, CDR1 is LNHNV and CDR2 is YYDKDF (reference sequence). The CDR3 consists of 14 residues.

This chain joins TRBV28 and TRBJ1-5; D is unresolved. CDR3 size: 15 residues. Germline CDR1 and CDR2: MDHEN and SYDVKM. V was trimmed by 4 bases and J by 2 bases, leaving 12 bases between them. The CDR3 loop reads CASSSPEGRNQPQHF. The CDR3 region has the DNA TGTGCCAGCAGTTCACCGGAAGGACGCAATCAGCCCCAGCATTTT.

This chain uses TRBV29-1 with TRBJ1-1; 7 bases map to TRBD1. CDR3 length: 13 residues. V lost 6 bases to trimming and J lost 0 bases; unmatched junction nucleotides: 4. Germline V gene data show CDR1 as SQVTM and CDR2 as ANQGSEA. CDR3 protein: CSVLGTVNTEAFF. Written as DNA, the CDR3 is TGCAGCGTCCTCGGGACAGTGAACACTGAAGCTTTCTTT.

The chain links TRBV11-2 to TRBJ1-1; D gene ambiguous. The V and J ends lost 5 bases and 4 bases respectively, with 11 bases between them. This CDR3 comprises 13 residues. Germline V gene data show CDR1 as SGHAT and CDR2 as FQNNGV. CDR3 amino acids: CASSHAKGTEAFF. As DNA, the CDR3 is TGTGCCAGCAGCCACGCAAAGGGCACTGAAGCTTTCTTT.

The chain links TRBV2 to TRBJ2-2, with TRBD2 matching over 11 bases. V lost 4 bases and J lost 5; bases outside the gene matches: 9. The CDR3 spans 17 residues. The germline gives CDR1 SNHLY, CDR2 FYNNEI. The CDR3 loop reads CASSVILAGGRTGELFF. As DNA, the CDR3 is TGTGCCAGCAGTGTAATCCTAGCGGGAGGACGTACCGGGGAGCTGTTTTTT.

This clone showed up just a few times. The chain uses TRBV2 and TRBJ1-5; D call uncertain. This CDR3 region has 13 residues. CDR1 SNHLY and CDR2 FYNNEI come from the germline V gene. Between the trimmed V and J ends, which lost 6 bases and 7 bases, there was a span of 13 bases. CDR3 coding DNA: TGTGCCAGCAGGGAAACCCATAGCCAGCCCCAGCATTTT. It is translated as CASRETHSQPQHF.

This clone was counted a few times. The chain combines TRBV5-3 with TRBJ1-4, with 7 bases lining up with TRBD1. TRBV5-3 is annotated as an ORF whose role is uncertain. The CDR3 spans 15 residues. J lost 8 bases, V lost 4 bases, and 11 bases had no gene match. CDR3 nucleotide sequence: TGTGCCAGAAGCCCAGGGACAGCCAGGGGCGAAAAACTGTTTTTT. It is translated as CARSPGTARGEKLFF.

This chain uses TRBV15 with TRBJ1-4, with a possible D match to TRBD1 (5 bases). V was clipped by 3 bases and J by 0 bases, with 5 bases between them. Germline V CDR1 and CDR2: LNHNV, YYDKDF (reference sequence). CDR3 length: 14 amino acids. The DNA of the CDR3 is TGTGCCACCAGCAGGGGGGCAACTAATGAAAAACTGTTTTTT. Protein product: CATSRGATNEKLFF.

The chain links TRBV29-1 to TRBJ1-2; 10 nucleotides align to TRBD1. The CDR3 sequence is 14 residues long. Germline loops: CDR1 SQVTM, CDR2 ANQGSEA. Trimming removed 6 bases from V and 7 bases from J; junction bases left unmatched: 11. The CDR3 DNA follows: TGCAGCGTCCAGGGGCCGACAGGGGGCACTGGCTACACCTTC. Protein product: CSVQGPTGGTGYTF.